This T cell receptor beta chain was observed in a study of blood T cell repertoires in COVID-19 (dated by TCRdb to the early 2020s). Regarding the study in general: Samples covering the acute and convalescent phases of COVID-19 were provided by collaborators in the United States, Italy and Spain. The material from the prospective study consisted of cDNA or gDNA derived from T cells, B-cell-depleted T cells, or PBMCs. Deeply sampled blood TCRbeta repertoires from subjects exposed to, actively infected with, or recovered from COVID-19 were included in the dataset. The repertoires were made available in a free public database intended to serve as a resource for research on the immune response to SARS-CoV-2. Samples were obtained from the ongoing ImmuneRACE study (first 160 participants) and from 950 to 1,500 subjects provided by 6 global collaborators. A de-identified subject ID, COVID-19 status, age in years and sex were almost always included in the sample metadata. HLA class I and class II types, where available, came from metadata supplied by the sample provider rather than from assay-based typing. General conclusions and limits of the study: Clinical and demographic metadata were provided uncurated, with the amount varying by source and participant.

The CDR3 sequence holds 13 residues, the cysteine and phenylalanine included. The DNA shown is the 39-base CDR3, in frame from base 1. The germline V gene (reference sequence) gives CDR1 as SEHNR and CDR2 as FQNEAQ. V was cut back by 3 bases and J by 9 bases, leaving a gap of 12 bases between them. Whole blood was collected in K2EDTA tubes by collaborating institutions according to the institutions' own protocols. For TCRbeta analysis, collaborator samples were shipped as frozen whole blood, as isolated PBMCs, or as DNA extracted from either sample type. TCRbeta CDR3 regions were amplified from genomic DNA using the immunoSEQ Assay, a bias-controlled multiplex PCR. As for the authors' bioinformatics: Within the assay, amplification of reference gene primers was used to estimate how many nucleated cells each sample contained. Sequence reads were collapsed and filtered to measure the absolute abundance of every unique TCRbeta CDR3 rearrangement. For each sample, productive Simpson clonality was calculated as the square root of Simpson's diversity index over productive rearrangements. What TCRdb holds here is the immuneACCESS table cut down to in-frame rearrangements. Part of the clones is not present; checked against another copy, under half of the missing clones reflect an unresolved V gene, and the others are unexplained. V and J calls and clone size come straight from that table; D and trimming were deduced from the DNA. The sample table contains some 350,000 clones; only one count was recorded for around 91% of them. The top ten hold approximately 6.2% of the sample.

In regard to this clone: Its antigen target is currently unknown. No qualities accompany the bases; no much larger clone lies one base away.

The TCR comes from a man between 18 and 29 years old with active or convalescent COVID-19. What was sequenced was peripheral blood. The rearranged chain carries TRBV7-9 and TRBJ1-5; D gene: possibly TRBD1, on 6 matching bases. The CDR3 protein: CASSFDRLGPQHF. The DNA sequence is TGTGCCAGCAGCTTTGACAGGCTGGGGCCCCAGCATTTT.